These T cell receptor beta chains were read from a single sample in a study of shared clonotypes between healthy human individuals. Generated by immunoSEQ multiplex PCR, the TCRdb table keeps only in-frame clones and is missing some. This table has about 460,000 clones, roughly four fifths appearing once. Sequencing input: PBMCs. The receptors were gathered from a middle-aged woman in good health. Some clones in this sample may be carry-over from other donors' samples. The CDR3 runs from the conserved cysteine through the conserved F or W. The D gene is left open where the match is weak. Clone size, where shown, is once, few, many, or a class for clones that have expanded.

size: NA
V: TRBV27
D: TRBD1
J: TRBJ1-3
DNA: TGTGCCAGCAGTCTGACAGGGCCCGTCTCTGGAAACACCATATATTTT
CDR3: CASSLTGPVSGNTIYF

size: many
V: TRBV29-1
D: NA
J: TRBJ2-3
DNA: TGCAGCGTTGAAAGCCCCCGGAACGCAGATACGCAGTATTTT
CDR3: CSVESPRNADTQYF

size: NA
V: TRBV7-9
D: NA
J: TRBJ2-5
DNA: TGTGCCAGCAGCTTATGGCTAGCTACCCCACCTTTGGAGACCCAGTACTTC
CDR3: CASSLWLATPPLETQYF

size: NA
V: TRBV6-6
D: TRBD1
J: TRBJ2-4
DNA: TGTGCCAGCAGTCACCAGGGGGCCCCGATGTACTTC
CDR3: CASSHQGAPMYF

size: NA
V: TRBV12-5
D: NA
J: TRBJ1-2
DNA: TGTGCTAGTGGTCCTGGGGGGCGGGATGGCTACACCTTC
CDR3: CASGPGGRDGYTF

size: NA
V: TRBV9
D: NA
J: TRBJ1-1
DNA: TGTGCCAGCAGCGTACGACCTACCCCCGCTGAAGCTTTCTTT
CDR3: CASSVRPTPAEAFF

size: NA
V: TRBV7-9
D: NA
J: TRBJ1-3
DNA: TGTGCCAGCAGCGCAGACTCTGGAAACACCATATATTTT
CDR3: CASSADSGNTIYF

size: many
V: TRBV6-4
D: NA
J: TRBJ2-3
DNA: TGTGCCAGCAGTGACTCAGGGGACACAGATACGCAGTATTTT
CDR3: CASSDSGDTDTQYF

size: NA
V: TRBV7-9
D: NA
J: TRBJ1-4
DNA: TGTGCCAGCACCTTGGGGAATGAAAAACTGTTTTTT
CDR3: CASTLGNEKLFF

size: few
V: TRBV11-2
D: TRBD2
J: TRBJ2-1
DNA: TGTGCCAGCACCAAACTAGCGGGAGGTGGTGAGCAGTTCTTC
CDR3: CASTKLAGGGEQFF

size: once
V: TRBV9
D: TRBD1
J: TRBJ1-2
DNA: TGTGCCAGCAGCGTAGCTCCAGGGGGCGAGAGTGGCTACACCTTC
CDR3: CASSVAPGGESGYTF

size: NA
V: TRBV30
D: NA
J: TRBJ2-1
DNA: TGTGCCTGCGGTAGTGGTCTAGCGAATTACAATGAGCAGTTCTTC
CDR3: CACGSGLANYNEQFF

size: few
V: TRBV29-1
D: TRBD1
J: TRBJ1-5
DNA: TGCAGCGCCGGACAGGGGGCAAATCAGCCCCAGCATTTT
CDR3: CSAGQGANQPQHF

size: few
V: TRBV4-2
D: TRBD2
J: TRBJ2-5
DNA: TGTGCCAGCAGCCAAGGGGGACTAGCGGATAAAGAGACCCAGTACTTC
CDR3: CASSQGGLADKETQYF

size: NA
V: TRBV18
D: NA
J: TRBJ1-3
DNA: TGTGCCAGCTCACGGACAGACTCTGGAAACACCATATATTTT
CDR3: CASSRTDSGNTIYF

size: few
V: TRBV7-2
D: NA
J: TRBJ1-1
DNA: TGTGCCAGCAAAAGAACAGGAGCCACTGAAGCTTTCTTT
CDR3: CASKRTGATEAFF

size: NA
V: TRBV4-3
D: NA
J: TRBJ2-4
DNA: TGCGCCAGCAGCCAAGGGGGGTCGGGGAACATTCAGTACTTC
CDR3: CASSQGGSGNIQYF

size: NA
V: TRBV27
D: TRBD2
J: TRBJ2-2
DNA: TGTGCCAGCAGTTTAGCAGCCGTGGCTAGCGGGTTGGGGGAGCTGTTTTTT
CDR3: CASSLAAVASGLGELFF

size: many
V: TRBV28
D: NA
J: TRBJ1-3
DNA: TGTGCCAGCAGTCGACTAGGAGGGTATACCTATCATTCCTCTGGAAACACCATATATTTT
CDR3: CASSRLGGYTYHSSGNTIYF

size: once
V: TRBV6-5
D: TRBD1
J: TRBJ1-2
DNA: TGTGCCAGCAGTTACAAGCCAGGGGGCGCAAGCTATGGCTACACCTTC
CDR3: CASSYKPGGASYGYTF

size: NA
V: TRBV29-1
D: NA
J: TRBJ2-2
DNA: TGCAGCGTAGACACCTTGTCGACCGGGGAGCTGTTTTTT
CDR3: CSVDTLSTGELFF

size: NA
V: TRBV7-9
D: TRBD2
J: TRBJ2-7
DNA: TGTGCCAGCAGCTCCCGGGGGGGTTCATACGAGCAGTACTTC
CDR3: CASSSRGGSYEQYF

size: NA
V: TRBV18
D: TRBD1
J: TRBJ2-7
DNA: TGTGCCAGCTCGACCGGGACAGGGGTTTACGAGCAGTACTTC
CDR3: CASSTGTGVYEQYF

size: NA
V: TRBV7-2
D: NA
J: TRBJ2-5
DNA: TGTGCCAGCAGCTCCCCACGGGGACGGAGTTTTCAAGAGACCCAGTACTTC
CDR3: CASSSPRGRSFQETQYF

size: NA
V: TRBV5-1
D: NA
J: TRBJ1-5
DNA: TGCGCCAGCAGCCTCCCAAAAAGGACGGGTAACAATCAGCCCCAGCATTTT
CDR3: CASSLPKRTGNNQPQHF

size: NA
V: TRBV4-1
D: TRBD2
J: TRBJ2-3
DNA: TGCGCCAGCAGCCAGCTTAGCGGGAGCGCAGATACGCAGTATTTT
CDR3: CASSQLSGSADTQYF

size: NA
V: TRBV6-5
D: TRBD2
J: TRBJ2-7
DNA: TGTGCCAGCAGCCGCCAGGGAGGGCTAGAGTACTTC
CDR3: CASSRQGGLEYF

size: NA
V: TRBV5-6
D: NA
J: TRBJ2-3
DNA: TGTGCCAGCAGCTTGGACCCGGACACAGATACGCAGTATTTT
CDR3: CASSLDPDTDTQYF

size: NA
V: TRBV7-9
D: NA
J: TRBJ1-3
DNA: TGTGCCAGCAGCTTAACGCCGCGCGGAAACACCATATATTTT
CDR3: CASSLTPRGNTIYF

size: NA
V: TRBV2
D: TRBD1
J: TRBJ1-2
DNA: TGTGCCAGCAGGGGGGACAGCAATTATGGCTACACCTTC
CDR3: CASRGDSNYGYTF

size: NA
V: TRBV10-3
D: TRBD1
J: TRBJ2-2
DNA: TGTGCCATCAGTGAGGGGACAGGGATTCACGGGGAGCTGTTTTTT
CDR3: CAISEGTGIHGELFF

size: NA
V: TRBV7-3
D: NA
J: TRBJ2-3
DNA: TGTGCCAGCAGCTTAGGGCCAACAGACACAGATACGCAGTATTTT
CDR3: CASSLGPTDTDTQYF

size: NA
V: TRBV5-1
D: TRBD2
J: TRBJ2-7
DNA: TGCGCCAGCAGCCCGACTAGCGGGACACTCGAGCAGTACTTC
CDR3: CASSPTSGTLEQYF

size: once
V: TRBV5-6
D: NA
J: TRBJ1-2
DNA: TGTGCCAGCAGCCCCCCGAGGCTGTTGTATGGCTACACCTTC
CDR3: CASSPPRLLYGYTF

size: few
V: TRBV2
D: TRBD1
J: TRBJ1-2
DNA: TGTGCCAGCAGTGACGGGACAGGGGAAAACTATGGCTACACCTTC
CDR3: CASSDGTGENYGYTF

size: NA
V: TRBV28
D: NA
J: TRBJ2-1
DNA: TGTGCCAGCAGTTTTTGGCGGAGGAGCTCCTACAATGAGCAGTTCTTC
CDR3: CASSFWRRSSYNEQFF

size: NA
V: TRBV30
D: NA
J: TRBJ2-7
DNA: TGTGCCTGGAGTGTATTAGGGAGCCGCGAGCAGTACTTC
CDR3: CAWSVLGSREQYF

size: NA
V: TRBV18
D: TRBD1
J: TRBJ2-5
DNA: TGTGCCAGCTCACCACAGCCAGGGGGCAGAGAGACCCAGTACTTC
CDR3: CASSPQPGGRETQYF

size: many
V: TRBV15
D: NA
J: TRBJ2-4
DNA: TGTGCCACCAGCAGAGCAACAGGGGGGGAGGTAAACATTCAGTACTTC
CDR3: CATSRATGGEVNIQYF

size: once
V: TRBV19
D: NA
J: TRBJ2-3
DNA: TGTGCCAGTAGTACCTTACCTGGGACTAGCACAGATACGCAGTATTTT
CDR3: CASSTLPGTSTDTQYF